Described below is a single T cell receptor beta chain sequence and its context. Its cognate antigen is unknown. Germline loops: CDR1 LGHDT, CDR2 YNNKEL (reference sequence). J was trimmed by 7 bases and V by 4 bases; bases with no gene match: 8. CDR3 length: 14 residues. The data are from a study of CD8+CD57+ T cells in acquired aplastic anemia. Findings of the study overall: Overlapping CD8+ CDR3 repertoires of patients and controls contained roughly 27 shared sequences.

It was genomic DNA that served as the template for profiling TCR beta VDJ and CDR3. TCRdb passed the reads through MiXCR, listing each CDR3 protein once. The sample has about 240,000 distinct CDR3 sequences, around 43% seen once. It was patients with CD8+CD57+ cell expansion by flow cytometry who were chosen for sequencing. Everyone among the patients had severe acquired aplastic anemia. There was no therapy given to any patient before the blood sampling took place. This chain joins TRBV3-1 and TRBJ2-7; 9 positions match TRBD1. This receptor was taken from a human donor with aplastic anemia. Sequencing was carried out using sorted CD4+, CD8+, or CD8+CD57+ T cells (not recorded which) from PBMCs. The CDR3 DNA sequence: TGTGCCAGCAGCCCCCGACAGGGGGTGGGGGAGCAGTACTTC. This translates into CASSPRQGVGEQYF.